This is a list of T cell receptor beta chains from one sample in a study of human T cells and chemical hapten exposure. MiXCR, run by TCRdb on the RACE reads, gives a single entry per CDR3 protein. This repertoire shows about 96,000 distinct CDR3 sequences, approximately 8.6% found once; its top ten account for 2% to 2.5%. The starting material was whole blood, obtained in connection with sensitization to the hapten diphenylcyclopropenone (DPC). Receptors originate from a woman between 40 and 55 years old with alopecia areata. Some clones in this sample may be carry-over from other donors' samples. The CDR3 runs from the conserved cysteine through the conserved F or W. A D gene is named only where the DNA matches it firmly. For some rows the clone size is stated as once, few or many, or as a class when expanded; others skip it.

CDR3 length | J gene | V gene | clone size | D gene | CDR3 protein | CDR3 DNA
14 | TRBJ2-7 | TRBV18 | many | TRBD1 | CASSQGAGVYEQYF | TGTGCCAGCTCACAGGGGGCTGGGGTATACGAGCAGTACTTC
16 | TRBJ1-6 | TRBV10-3 | many | NA | CAISDRGDFGNSPLHF | TGTGCCATCAGTGACCGGGGAGATTTCGGTAATTCACCCCTCCACTTT
12 | TRBJ2-7 | TRBV29-1 | NA | TRBD1 | CSVRDRTYEQYF | TGCAGCGTTCGGGACAGGACCTACGAGCAGTACTTC
15 | TRBJ2-7 | TRBV6-2/TRBV6-3 | many | TRBD2 | CASSRLATYSYEQYF | TGTGCCAGCAGTCGACTAGCGACCTACTCCTACGAGCAGTACTTC
16 | TRBJ2-1 | TRBV28 | NA | TRBD2 | CASSVPGLAGVGEQFF | TGTGCCAGCAGTGTCCCGGGACTAGCGGGAGTGGGTGAGCAGTTCTTC
13 | TRBJ2-7 | TRBV2 | many | NA | CASSPRELIEQYF | TGTGCCAGCAGCCCCAGGGAATTGATTGAGCAGTACTTC
18 | TRBJ2-5 | TRBV5-1 | NA | TRBD1 | CASSPRPGQGGLQETQYF | TGCGCCAGCAGCCCACGCCCAGGACAGGGAGGCCTCCAAGAGACCCAGTACTTC
13 | TRBJ2-5 | TRBV7-9 | many | NA | CASSLRGQETQYF | TGTGCCAGCAGCTTAAGGGGTCAAGAGACCCAGTACTTC
17 | TRBJ2-3 | TRBV6-5 | few | NA | CASSRRLQGANTDTQYF | TGTGCCAGCAGCCGCCGCCTCCAGGGAGCAAACACAGATACGCAGTATTTT
12 | TRBJ2-1 | TRBV4-2 | NA | NA | CASSHAGSEQFF | TGTGCCAGCAGCCACGCTGGGAGTGAGCAGTTCTTC